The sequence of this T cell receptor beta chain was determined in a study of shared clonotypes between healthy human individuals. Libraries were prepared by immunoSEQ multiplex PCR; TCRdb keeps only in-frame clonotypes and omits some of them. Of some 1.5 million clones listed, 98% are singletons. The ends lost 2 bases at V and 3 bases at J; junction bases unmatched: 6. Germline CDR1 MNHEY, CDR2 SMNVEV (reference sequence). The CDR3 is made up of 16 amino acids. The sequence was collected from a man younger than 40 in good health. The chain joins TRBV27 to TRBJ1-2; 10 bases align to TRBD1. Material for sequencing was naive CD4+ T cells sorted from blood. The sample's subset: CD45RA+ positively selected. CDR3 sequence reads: CASSLGFGTGDYGYTF. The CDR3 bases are TGTGCCAGCAGTTTAGGGTTCGGGACAGGGGACTATGGCTACACCTTC.